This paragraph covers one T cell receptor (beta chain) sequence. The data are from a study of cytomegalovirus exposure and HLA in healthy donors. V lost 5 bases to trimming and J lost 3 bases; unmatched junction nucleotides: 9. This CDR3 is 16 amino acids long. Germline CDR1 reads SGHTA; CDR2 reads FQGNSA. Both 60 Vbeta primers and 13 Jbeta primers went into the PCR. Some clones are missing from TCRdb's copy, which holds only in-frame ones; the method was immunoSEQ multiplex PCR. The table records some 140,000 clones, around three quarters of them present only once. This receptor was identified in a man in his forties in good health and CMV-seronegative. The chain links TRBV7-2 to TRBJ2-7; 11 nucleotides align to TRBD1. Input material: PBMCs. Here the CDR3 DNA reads TGTGCCAGCAGCCCCTGGACAGGGGGCACCCTCTACGAGCAGTACTTC. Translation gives CASSPWTGGTLYEQYF.